The sequence of this T cell receptor beta chain was determined in a study of early T cells in non-severe SARS-CoV-2 infection. Study findings and constraints: Database matching using VDJdb favored anti-spike CD8 responses, with private and CD4 specificities left missing.

The table lists this clonotype with many counts. Its antigen is not known. CDR1 and CDR2 from the germline V gene are KGHSH and LQKENI. This CDR3 has 15 residues. The V gene lost 0 bases and the J gene lost 9 bases, with 15 bases spanning the gap. MiXCR, run by TCRdb on the 5' RACE reads, gives a single entry per CDR3 protein. Among tens of thousands of distinct CDR3 sequences listed, under 7.5% were seen once. The TCR was taken from an adult who was a healthcare worker with PCR-confirmed SARS-CoV-2 infection or an uninfected control (not recorded which). The chain has TRBV18 and TRBJ2-1; D remains unclear. The sample consisted of whole blood. The CDR3 here is CASSPPRASSGEQFF. The CDR3 DNA follows: TGTGCCAGCTCACCACCTAGAGCCAGTTCTGGTGAGCAGTTCTTC.